A selection of T cell receptor beta chains follows, all from one sample in a study of blood T cell repertoires in COVID-19. The method was immunoSEQ multiplex PCR; TCRdb's version includes in-frame clones alone and lacks a portion of them. The repertoire holds under 150,000 clones, with 70% to 90% as singletons. Sample: peripheral blood. These receptors came from a woman in her 70s who had recovered from COVID-19. Both conserved end residues are part of each CDR3. The D gene is left open where the match is weak. Where a row states a size, it is once, few, many or the class of an expanded clone; other rows omit it.

clone size	D gene	V gene	J gene	CDR3 DNA	CDR3 protein
-	-	TRBV6-1	TRBJ1-5	TGTGCCAGCAGTGAAGGAATGGGAGGGATGTTCAATCAGCCCCAGCATTTT	CASSEGMGGMFNQPQHF
-	-	TRBV12-3/TRBV12-4	TRBJ2-2	TGTGCCAGCAGGCAGACAGACGGGGAGCTGTTTTTT	CASRQTDGELFF
-	TRBD2	TRBV10-3	TRBJ2-1	TGTGCCATCAGCGTGGTAGCGGGGCATGAGCAGTTCTTC	CAISVVAGHEQFF
-	-	TRBV30	TRBJ2-2	TGTGCCTGGAGTCCGGGGGTGAACACCGGGGAGCTGTTTTTT	CAWSPGVNTGELFF
-	-	TRBV6-5	TRBJ2-1	TGTGCCAGCAGAAAGGCGGGACTAATGGGAGGGGGGCAGTTCTTC	CASRKAGLMGGGQFF
-	-	TRBV18	TRBJ1-6	TGTGCCAGCTCACCACCGGGACTTTCTGCCGGGTCACCCCTCCACTTT	CASSPPGLSAGSPLHF
once	-	TRBV7-2	TRBJ2-1	TGTGCCAGCAGCCCACACGGGAATGAGCAGTTCTTC	CASSPHGNEQFF
once	-	TRBV7-6	TRBJ1-3	TGTGCCAGCAGCCTGGGAGGTTACTCTGGAAACACCATATATTTT	CASSLGGYSGNTIYF
-	TRBD1	TRBV5-1	TRBJ2-7	TGCGCCAGCAGCTTCGCAGGGGGCACCTACGAGCAGTACTTC	CASSFAGGTYEQYF
-	TRBD2	TRBV28	TRBJ2-7	TGTGCCAGCAGTTACCTAGGCCTAGCGGGGGGGATCTACGAGCAGTACTTC	CASSYLGLAGGIYEQYF
-	-	TRBV28	TRBJ2-7	TGTGCCAGCAGTCTACTTGGGGGGGCGGGCTACGAGCAGTACTTC	CASSLLGGAGYEQYF
-	TRBD2	TRBV7-9	TRBJ2-7	TGTGCCAGCAGCTTAAGCGGGGGTTCTGGCGAGCAGTACTTC	CASSLSGGSGEQYF
few	-	TRBV11-3	TRBJ1-6	TGTGCCAGCAGCCTCCCAGGGGTCTATAATTCACCCCTCCACTTT	CASSLPGVYNSPLHF
once	TRBD2	TRBV7-2	TRBJ2-1	TGTGCCAGCAGCTTACCCAGCGGGGGTTGGTACAATGAGCAGTTCTTC	CASSLPSGGWYNEQFF
-	-	TRBV6-4	TRBJ2-2	TGTGCCAGCAGTGTTAATCTATTAGAGGACACCGGGGAGCTGTTTTTT	CASSVNLLEDTGELFF
-	TRBD1	TRBV3-1/TRBV3-2	TRBJ1-3	TGTGCCAGCAGCCATGCCAGGGGGCGAGGTTCTGGAAACACCATATATTTT	CASSHARGRGSGNTIYF
-	-	TRBV12-3/TRBV12-4	TRBJ2-5	TGTGCCAGCAGTTCACGGGGGCAAGAGACCCAGTACTTC	CASSSRGQETQYF
once	-	TRBV5-1	TRBJ1-2	TGCGCCAGCAGCCCCGGCGGCGGAAGCTATGGCTACACCTTC	CASSPGGGSYGYTF
once	TRBD1	TRBV4-3	TRBJ1-2	TGCGCCAGCAGCCCCTCCGGACAGGCTGAGGGCTACACCTTC	CASSPSGQAEGYTF
-	-	TRBV7-2	TRBJ1-4	TGTGCCAGCAGCTTACATTGGCTTTCGAATGAAAAACTGTTTTTT	CASSLHWLSNEKLFF
once	TRBD2	TRBV5-4	TRBJ2-5	TGTGCCAGCAGCCCGGGAGGGGGAGGCCAAGAGACCCAGTACTTC	CASSPGGGGQETQYF
once	-	TRBV6-6	TRBJ2-7	TGTGCCAGCAGTACACCACAGGGCCTCTCCTACGAGCAGTACTTC	CASSTPQGLSYEQYF
-	-	TRBV5-6	TRBJ1-2	TGTGCCAGCAGCTTGGAGGCAGGGCAGAGGTATGGCTACACCTTC	CASSLEAGQRYGYTF
-	TRBD1	TRBV10-3	TRBJ1-5	TGTGCCATCCAAGGACAGGTCAATCAGCCCCAGCATTTT	CAIQGQVNQPQHF
-	TRBD2	TRBV2	TRBJ2-5	TGTGCCAGCAGTGAGAGGGGAGGGGATGCGGGTGGGACCCAGTACTTC	CASSERGGDAGGTQYF
-	TRBD1	TRBV5-5	TRBJ2-7	TGTGCCAGCAGCCAAGGGACAGGGGGCCGCTACGAGCAGTACTTC	CASSQGTGGRYEQYF
few	TRBD1	TRBV9	TRBJ1-2	TGTGCCAGCAGCGTAGTAGGGGACAGGGGGCATGGCTACACCTTC	CASSVVGDRGHGYTF
once	-	TRBV5-6	TRBJ1-2	TGTGCCAGCAGCCTGGAGCCTCCCTATGGCTACACCTTC	CASSLEPPYGYTF
-	-	TRBV18	TRBJ2-5	TGTGCCAGCTCACTATCGGTCCCTGGGACCCAGTACTTC	CASSLSVPGTQYF
-	-	TRBV7-2	TRBJ1-5	TGTGCCAGCAGCTTAGGACATTATAGCAATCAGCCCCAGCATTTT	CASSLGHYSNQPQHF
-	-	TRBV19	TRBJ1-4	TGTGCCAGTAGTACCCGGGCCTCGGGGGGAGAAAAACTGTTTTTT	CASSTRASGGEKLFF
-	-	TRBV18	TRBJ2-5	TGTGCCAGCTCACCGAATATGAGGGAGACCCAGTACTTC	CASSPNMRETQYF
-	-	TRBV5-4	TRBJ1-3	TGTGCCAGCAGCTTGGGCGGGAACTCTGGAAACACCATATATTTT	CASSLGGNSGNTIYF
-	-	TRBV19	TRBJ2-1	TGTGCCAGTAGTACCCCCTGGACGGGGGAGCAGTTCTTC	CASSTPWTGEQFF
-	TRBD1	TRBV9	TRBJ2-2	TGTGCCAGCAGCCCTCTCAGGGGGAGTTCCACCGGGGAGCTGTTTTTT	CASSPLRGSSTGELFF
once	-	TRBV4-3	TRBJ2-7	TGCGCCAGCAGCCAAGATCTGGACTTTACCTACGAGCAGTACTTC	CASSQDLDFTYEQYF
-	TRBD1	TRBV10-3	TRBJ2-1	TGTGCCATCAGCGACAGGGGTGAGCAGTTCTTC	CAISDRGEQFF
-	-	TRBV9	TRBJ1-2	TGTGCCAGCAGCGTGCCGGGTGGGTATGGCTACACCTTC	CASSVPGGYGYTF
-	-	TRBV28	TRBJ2-5	TGTGCCAGCAGTTTCGCGACCCGTTATTTGGAGGAGACCCAGTACTTC	CASSFATRYLEETQYF
-	-	TRBV5-5	TRBJ1-1	TGTGCCAGCAGCCGGACGGTTCCGGGGACTGAAGCTTTCTTT	CASSRTVPGTEAFF
-	-	TRBV5-6	TRBJ1-1	TGTGCCAGCAGCGCAACAGGGATAACTGAAGCTTTCTTT	CASSATGITEAFF
-	TRBD2	TRBV10-3	TRBJ2-3	TGTGCCACCCGGGGGGTAGGCACAGATACGCAGTATTTT	CATRGVGTDTQYF
-	TRBD1	TRBV28	TRBJ1-1	TGTGCCAGCAGCACCCCTCTCAGGGGGCCAGCTTTCTTT	CASSTPLRGPAFF
-	-	TRBV21-1	TRBJ2-2	TGTGCCAGCAGCAACTGGACTAGCGCCCAAAACACCGGGGAGCTGTTTTTT	CASSNWTSAQNTGELFF
-	-	TRBV18	TRBJ2-7	TGTGCCAGCTCACCAGTCAGGGATGGCGAGCAGTACTTC	CASSPVRDGEQYF
-	-	TRBV9	TRBJ1-4	TGTGCCAGCAGCGTAGGAGTCGGGAGGGGTAATGAAAAACTGTTTTTT	CASSVGVGRGNEKLFF
-	-	TRBV27	TRBJ1-1	TGTGCCAGCAGCCGCCCGCCTCCGGGAAACCAGGCTTTCTTT	CASSRPPPGNQAFF
-	-	TRBV10-3	TRBJ1-6	TGTGCCATCAGAGCTCAGGAATCACCCCTCCACTTT	CAIRAQESPLHF
-	-	TRBV9	TRBJ1-5	TGTGCCAGCAGCGTAGTAACACATCAGCCCCAGCATTTT	CASSVVTHQPQHF
-	-	TRBV28	TRBJ2-3	TGTGCCAGCAGTCCCCAAAGCGGTAAAGATACGCAGTATTTT	CASSPQSGKDTQYF
-	-	TRBV18	TRBJ2-7	TGTGCCAGCTCGTACAGGGTCTACGAGCAGTACTTC	CASSYRVYEQYF
-	-	TRBV20-1	TRBJ2-3	TGCAGTGCTAATCGCGCAGATACGCAGTATTTT	CSANRADTQYF
-	TRBD1	TRBV18	TRBJ2-5	TGTGCCAGCTCACGTTACCCCCGGGACAGGGAGTCCCAGTACTTC	CASSRYPRDRESQYF
-	TRBD2	TRBV2	TRBJ2-2	TGTGCCAGCAGTGTACTAGCGGGCACCGGGGAGCTGTTTTTT	CASSVLAGTGELFF
-	-	TRBV5-5	TRBJ2-7	TGTGCCAGCAGCTTGGACCAGGGAACGGAGCAGTACTTC	CASSLDQGTEQYF